These 21 T cell receptor beta chains were sequenced from one sample in a study of blood T cell repertoires in COVID-19. Generated by immunoSEQ multiplex PCR, the TCRdb table keeps only in-frame clones and is missing some. Here the sample spans approximately 140,000 clones, nearly 85% being singletons. The sequencing input was PBMCs or T cells enriched from blood (not recorded which). These receptors all come from a man aged 45 to 65 in a cohort exposed to, infected with or recovered from COVID-19 (not recorded which).

The chain has TRBV5-4 and TRBJ2-1; D unresolved. CDR3 length: 14 amino acids. The V gene lost 6 bases and the J gene lost 3 bases, with 13 bases spanning the gap. Germline V gene lookup returns CDR1 SGHNT and CDR2 YYREEE (reference sequence). CDR3 bases: TGTGCCAGCAACCCTGCCGGCGGCTACAATGAGCAGTTCTTC. This codes for CASNPAGGYNEQFF.

The chain couples TRBV5-8 to TRBJ1-2; the D gene is possibly TRBD1 (5 bases). The V and J ends lost 3 bases and 8 bases respectively, with 14 bases between them. The CDR3 totals 13 residues. Germline assignment: CDR1 SGHTS and CDR2 YDEGEE. The CDR3 coding sequence is TGTGCCAGCAGCTGGGACTTTGGAGACGGCTACACCTTC. As protein: CASSWDFGDGYTF.

The rearrangement joins TRBV6-2 or TRBV6-3 to TRBJ2-7; 10 nucleotides line up with TRBD2. Looked up from germline, CDR1 is MNHEY and CDR2 is SVGEGT. V shed 7 bases and J 4 bases; nucleotides not matched to a gene: 13. CDR3 size: 16 residues. CDR3: CASTPAASGSKYEQYF. The CDR3 DNA reads TGTGCCAGCACCCCGGCGGCTAGCGGGAGTAAATACGAGCAGTACTTC.

V gene TRBV5-1 combines with J gene TRBJ1-2, with 7 bases that match TRBD1. The J segment lost 8 bases and the V segment lost 0 bases, leaving 7 bases of the junction unmatched. CDR1 is SGHRS, CDR2 YFSETQ, per germline. This CDR3 is built from 14 residues. The CDR3 is CASSLEVGGHGYTF. In nucleotides, the CDR3 is TGCGCCAGCAGCTTGGAGGTAGGGGGCCACGGCTACACCTTC.

The chain carries TRBV5-1 and TRBJ1-1; D gene ambiguous. Trimming cost V 0 bases and J 6 bases, with 12 bases left between them. This CDR3 is 14 amino acids long. CDR1 and CDR2 from the germline V gene are SGHRS and YFSETQ. CDR3 loop: CASSLDSGFSEAFF. Here the CDR3 DNA reads TGCGCCAGCAGCTTGGACTCGGGTTTCTCTGAAGCTTTCTTT.

This rearrangement joins TRBV12-3 or TRBV12-4 to TRBJ1-2; 7 bases match TRBD1. The V gene end was trimmed by 6 bases and the J gene end by 7 bases; junction bases not matched to a gene: 8. The length of the CDR3 is 13 residues. The DNA of the CDR3 is TGTGCCAGCAGCTACAGCACAGGGGCTGGCTACACCTTC. Protein product: CASSYSTGAGYTF.

The chain has TRBV18 and TRBJ2-3; 7 positions agree with TRBD2. The germline gives CDR1 KGHSH, CDR2 LQKENI. V lost 3 bases to trimming and J lost 0 bases; unmatched junction nucleotides: 3. This CDR3 has 15 residues. The CDR3 sequence is CASSPGTTSTDTQYF. CDR3 nucleotide sequence: TGTGCCAGCTCACCTGGGACTACCAGCACAGATACGCAGTATTTT.

V gene TRBV30 combines with J gene TRBJ1-6; D may be TRBD1 (6 bases). The ends were cut back, 3 bases at V and 8 bases at J, with 11 bases in the middle. Germline V gene lookup returns CDR1 GTSNPN and CDR2 SVGIG (reference sequence). The CDR3 spans 13 residues. CDR3 sequence: CAWSRDTYSPLHF. DNA for the CDR3: TGTGCCTGGAGCCGGGACACCTATTCACCCCTCCACTTT.

V and J are TRBV24-1 and TRBJ2-5; possibly TRBD1 for D (6 bases). V lost 6 bases, J lost 1 base, and 11 bases lay in between. Germline CDR1 reads KGHDR; CDR2 reads SFDVKD. This CDR3 is 14 amino acids long. The CDR3 DNA sequence: TGTGCCACCAGTCCCAGGGGTTCCCAAGAGACCCAGTACTTC. Protein sequence: CATSPRGSQETQYF.

The chain has TRBV6-5 and TRBJ2-1; 7 nucleotides agree with TRBD1. The V gene end was trimmed by 6 bases and the J gene end by 6 bases; junction bases not matched to a gene: 11. This CDR3 spans 15 amino acids. CDR1 and CDR2 (germline): MNHEY, SVGAGI. The CDR3 coding sequence is TGTGCCAGCAGAACCGGGACAGAGAGGGGCAATGAGCAGTTCTTC. This sequence encodes CASRTGTERGNEQFF.

The chain carries TRBV4-1 and TRBJ2-3; unclear D gene. Germline values: CDR1 MGHRA, CDR2 YSYEKL. There are 14 residues in the CDR3. The V end lost 0 bases, the J end lost 6 bases, and 10 bases lay between the germline ends. The CDR3 bases are TGCGCCAGCAGCCAAGACTTCCCCGAGGATACGCAGTATTTT. As protein: CASSQDFPEDTQYF.

The chain couples TRBV18 to TRBJ1-1; D gene uncertain. Trimming removed 3 bases at V and 6 bases at J, with 14 bases between. Germline V CDR1 and CDR2: KGHSH, LQKENI. CDR3 size: 14 residues. CDR3 sequence (DNA): TGTGCCAGCTCACCCGGGTCGTTTTCGTCTGAAGCTTTCTTT. Translation gives CASSPGSFSSEAFF.

V usage is TRBV11-2 and J usage is TRBJ2-3, with D possibly TRBD2 on 5 matching bases. Germline V CDR1 and CDR2: SGHAT, FQNNGV. There are 14 residues in the CDR3. The V and J ends lost 5 bases and 2 bases respectively, with 11 bases between them. CDR3 sequence: CASSPRGSTDTQYF. The CDR3 nucleotides are TGTGCCAGCAGCCCCCGGGGATCCACAGATACGCAGTATTTT. The full variable domain, with the rest looked up from reference TRBV11-2 and TRBJ2-3, is EAGVAQSPRYKIIEKRQSVAFWCNPISGHATLYWYQQILGQGPKLLIQFQNNGVVDDSQLPKDRFSAERLKGVDSTLKIQPAKLEDSAVYLCASSPRGSTDTQYFGPGTRLTVL.

There are a few counts of this clone. The gene calls are TRBV7-8 and TRBJ2-1, with 8 bases fitting TRBD1. V lost 6 bases, J lost 8 bases, and 9 bases stayed unmatched. Germline V CDR1 and CDR2: SGHVS, FQNEAQ. The CDR3 covers 14 residues. CDR3 DNA: TGTGCCAGCAGGGAGGACAGGGTAAAAGATGAGCAGTTCTTC. Its protein is CASREDRVKDEQFF.

In this sample, this clone turned up a few times. The chain carries TRBV23-1 and TRBJ1-5, with D possibly being TRBD1 (6 bases). TRBV23-1 is identified as an open reading frame with a role that is uncertain. This CDR3 spans 17 amino acids. V lost 7 bases to trimming and J lost 5 bases, with 24 bases between them. The CDR3 here is CASTPRRGALDDQPQHF. The CDR3 DNA follows: TGCGCCAGCACCCCCCGTCGGGGGGCCTTGGATGATCAGCCCCAGCATTTT.

V gene TRBV7-8 combines with J gene TRBJ2-3, with D perhaps matching TRBD1 (6 bases). V was shortened by 3 bases and J by 2 bases, with 9 bases between the two germline ends. Per germline, CDR1 SGHVS and CDR2 FQNEAQ. This CDR3 comprises 14 residues. The CDR3 nucleotides read TGTGCCAGCAGCTTGGACAGATACACAGATACGCAGTATTTT. The encoded protein is CASSLDRYTDTQYF.

V usage is TRBV25-1 and J usage is TRBJ2-7; weak D call: TRBD1 (5 bases). The CDR3 totals 14 residues. Trimming took off 3 bases at V and 4 bases at J, with 13 bases between the two ends. Germline V lookup: CDR1 MGHDK, CDR2 SYGVNS. The CDR3 spells CASSDPDSPYEQYF. The CDR3 region has the DNA TGTGCCAGCAGTGACCCCGACAGCCCGTACGAGCAGTACTTC.

V is TRBV5-1 and J is TRBJ1-6; 7 nucleotides line up with TRBD1. This CDR3 comprises 14 residues. Germline V gene lookup returns CDR1 SGHRS and CDR2 YFSETQ. J lost 10 bases, V lost 5 bases, and 9 bases had no gene match. The CDR3 nucleotides read TGCGCCAGCAGTTCCGGGACAGTGAGATCACCCCTCCACTTT. It encodes CASSSGTVRSPLHF.

This chain joins TRBV2 and TRBJ1-5; 7 nucleotides line up with TRBD1. Germline V gene lookup returns CDR1 SNHLY and CDR2 FYNNEI. The V gene end was trimmed by 7 bases and the J gene end by 4 bases; junction bases not matched to a gene: 13. The length of the CDR3 is 16 residues. In DNA, the CDR3 is TGTGCCAGCAAGGACAGGAACGCTGTCGGGAATCAGCCCCAGCATTTT. It is translated as CASKDRNAVGNQPQHF. The whole variable domain, filled in from reference TRBV2 and TRBJ1-5, reads EPEVTQTPSHQVTQMGQEVILRCVPISNHLYFYWYRQILGQKVEFLVSFYNNEISEKSEIFDDQFSVERPDGSNFTLKIRSTKLEDSAMYFCASKDRNAVGNQPQHFGDGTRLSIL.

The CDR3 loop reads CASKFSDEQYF. The CDR3 bases are TGTGCCAGCAAATTTTCCGACGAGCAGTACTTC. The rearrangement uses TRBV2 and TRBJ2-7; no clear D. CDR3 length equals 11 residues. Trimming left V 7 bases short and J 5 bases short, with 9 bases between. The germline V gene has CDR1 SNHLY and CDR2 FYNNEI. Full variable domain (outside the CDR3, taken from reference TRBV2 and TRBJ2-7): EPEVTQTPSHQVTQMGQEVILRCVPISNHLYFYWYRQILGQKVEFLVSFYNNEISEKSEIFDDQFSVERPDGSNFTLKIRSTKLEDSAMYFCASKFSDEQYFGPGTRLTVT.

V and J are TRBV2 and TRBJ2-1; 7 bases map to TRBD2. Looked up from germline, CDR1 is SNHLY and CDR2 is FYNNEI. J gave up 7 bases and V 7 bases, and 13 bases lay outside the gene matches. This CDR3 is 15 amino acids long. The DNA for the CDR3 is TGTGCCAGCAAGACCACTAGCGCAGGGAGGAATGAGCAGTTCTTC. Encoded protein: CASKTTSAGRNEQFF.